The 9 T cell receptor beta chains presented below share a single source sample, sequenced in a study of PD-1 blockade in classical Hodgkin lymphoma. Sequencing used immunoSEQ multiplex PCR; TCRdb keeps in-frame clones, though not all of them. The profile shows about 98,000 clones, roughly 92% of them singletons. Relapse after autologous stem cell transplantation occurred in every patient, and brentuximab vedotin exposure varied. This specimen consisted of peripheral blood mononuclear cells (PBMCs), obtained at baseline. These receptors were obtained from a human donor with classical Hodgkin lymphoma.

The chain's CDR3 is CASSLGPAGTDTQYF. The CDR3 DNA reads as TGTGCCAGCAGCTTGGGACCAGCCGGTACAGATACGCAGTATTTT. The V call is TRBV5-8, the J call TRBJ2-3; unclear D gene. This CDR3 is built from 15 residues. Germline assignment: CDR1 SGHTS and CDR2 YDEGEE. Trimming removed 0 bases from V and 3 bases from J, with 11 bases in between.

V gene TRBV12-2 combines with J gene TRBJ2-1; the D call of TRBD2 is as the table states it, not checked on the DNA. TRBV12-2 is listed as a pseudogene. The CDR3 is 17 residues long. This chain's CDR3 is CASRFNRTSGSYNEQFF. In DNA, the CDR3 is TGTGCAAGTCGCTTCAACAGGACTAGCGGGAGTTACAATGAGCAGTTCTTC.

The chain links TRBV7-2 to TRBJ2-7; 8 bases are shared with TRBD2. Germline V gives CDR1 SGHTA, CDR2 FQGNSA. CDR3 length equals 15 residues. Trimming removed 4 bases from V and 2 bases from J; junction bases left unmatched: 7. The CDR3 is CASSSLGTRTYEQYF. The CDR3 region has the DNA TGTGCCAGCAGCTCTCTCGGGACTAGGACCTACGAGCAGTACTTC.

The chain carries TRBV15 and TRBJ1-5, with 7 bases lining up with TRBD1. V lost 0 bases to trimming and J lost 1 base; unmatched junction nucleotides: 6. The germline CDR1 and CDR2 sequences are LNHNV and YYDKDF (reference sequence). This CDR3 has 17 amino acids. In nucleotides, the CDR3 is TGTGCCACCAGCAGAGAAAGGGGACAGCGAAGCAATCAGCCCCAGCATTTT. Translation gives CATSRERGQRSNQPQHF.

The V call is TRBV13, the J call TRBJ2-1, with TRBD2 matching 7 bases. The CDR3 extends over 21 amino acids. Germline assignment: CDR1 PRHDT and CDR2 FYEKMQ (reference sequence). Trimming removed 3 bases from V and 9 bases from J; junction bases left unmatched: 29. In DNA form, the CDR3 reads TGTGCCAGCAGCTTTTCTCGGCGGCCAGACCAACGGCTGGGGGGGGACGGTGAGCAGTTCTTC. The encoded protein is CASSFSRRPDQRLGGDGEQFF. The variable domain in full, completed from reference TRBV13 and TRBJ2-1, reads AAGVIQSPRHLIKEKRETATLKCYPIPRHDTVYWYQQGPGQDPQFLISFYEKMQSDKGSIPDRFSAQQFSDYHSELNMSSLELGDSALYFCASSFSRRPDQRLGGDGEQFFGPGTRLTVL.

The V and J genes are TRBV6-5 and TRBJ1-3; D is unresolved. The CDR3 is 14 amino acids. Germline V CDR1 and CDR2: MNHEY, SVGAGI. Deletions cut 3 bases from V and 0 bases from J, with 6 bases between. The CDR3 sequence: CASSYVRSGNTIYF. The CDR3 DNA reads as TGTGCCAGCAGTTATGTTCGCTCTGGAAACACCATATATTTT.

The V and J genes are TRBV5-1 and TRBJ2-2; D not resolved. Germline assignment: CDR1 SGHRS and CDR2 YFSETQ. The CDR3 runs to 13 residues. Deletions cut 5 bases from V and 6 bases from J, with 11 bases between. The CDR3 sequence: CASSLEAAGELFF. The CDR3 DNA sequence: TGCGCCAGCAGTCTCGAGGCGGCCGGGGAGCTGTTTTTT.

The chain recombines TRBV6-4 with TRBJ2-1; 10 bases match TRBD2. Losses at the gene ends were 8 bases for V and 8 bases for J; bases not matched to a gene: 15. Germline V lookup: CDR1 MRHNA, CDR2 SNTAGT. This CDR3 has 16 amino acids. Here the CDR3 reads CASEPRPSGSDYEQFF. The DNA for the CDR3 is TGTGCCAGCGAGCCGAGACCTAGCGGGAGTGACTATGAGCAGTTCTTC.

The J gene is TRBJ2-1, the V gene TRBV5-8, with unresolved D. Trimming took off 2 bases at V and 0 bases at J, with 21 bases between the two ends. This CDR3 is 19 amino acids long. Germline V lookup: CDR1 SGHTS, CDR2 YDEGEE. The CDR3 DNA follows: TGTGCCAGCAGCTTCTTCTATACCTGGCTGGAGACCTCCTACAATGAGCAGTTCTTC. It encodes CASSFFYTWLETSYNEQFF.